A single sample is the source of the 14 T cell receptor beta chains below, sequenced in a study of cytomegalovirus exposure and HLA in healthy donors. Primers for the PCR totalled 60 Vbeta and 13 Jbeta. Measured with immunoSEQ multiplex PCR; TCRdb has only the in-frame clones, and not every one. The sample has over 150,000 clones, under 80% seen once. The sequencing sample was made of PBMCs. Receptors were obtained from a woman between 50 and 59 years old in good health and CMV-seropositive.

The chain carries TRBV7-9 and TRBJ1-5, with D perhaps matching TRBD1 (6 bases). Trimming left V 5 bases short and J 5 bases short, with 16 bases between. This CDR3 has 15 amino acids. Germline assignment: CDR1 SEHNR and CDR2 FQNEAQ (reference sequence). CDR3 in DNA: TGTGCCAGCAGCCGCTCAGGGGCAGTTGATCAGCCCCAGCATTTT. This sequence encodes CASSRSGAVDQPQHF.

The chain couples TRBV10-3 to TRBJ2-1, with 7 bases aligning to TRBD1. There are 15 residues in the CDR3. CDR1 and CDR2 (germline): ENHRY, SYGVKD. V shed 6 bases and J 0 bases; nucleotides not matched to a gene: 5. CDR3: CAIREDRRSYNEQFF. The CDR3, as DNA: TGTGCCATCAGAGAGGACAGGCGCTCCTACAATGAGCAGTTCTTC.

DNA for the CDR3: TGTGCCAGCAGCGACGGGACTAGCGTTTCGAGCGAGCAGTACTTC. This translates into CASSDGTSVSSEQYF. The genes are TRBV5-6 and TRBJ2-7; TRBD2 matches at 10 bases. The V and J ends lost 4 bases and 6 bases, in that order; junction bases with no gene match: 10. The V gene's germline CDR1 is SGHDT and CDR2 YYEEEE. CDR3 size: 15 residues.

The V gene is TRBV30, the J gene TRBJ2-5; 12 nucleotides line up with TRBD2. Losses at the gene ends were 2 bases for V and 5 bases for J; bases not matched to a gene: 6. Germline CDR1 reads GTSNPN; CDR2 reads SVGIG (reference sequence). This CDR3 comprises 15 residues. Here the CDR3 DNA reads TGTGCCTGGAGTCCCGGACTAGCGGGGATGGAGACCCAGTACTTC. Amino acid sequence: CAWSPGLAGMETQYF.

CDR3 DNA: TGCGCCAGCAGCCAAGATATATATGGGACAGACTTATCCTACGAGCAGTACTTC. As protein: CASSQDIYGTDLSYEQYF. This chain connects TRBV4-1 to TRBJ2-7; 7 bases agree with TRBD1. Germline-derived CDR1 and CDR2 are MGHRA and YSYEKL. This CDR3 has 18 amino acids. Germline trimming cut 0 bases from V and 1 base from J; bases unmatched to any gene: 12.

V is TRBV27 and J is TRBJ2-7; unclear D gene. Germline V gene lookup returns CDR1 MNHEY and CDR2 SMNVEV (reference sequence). This CDR3 has 14 residues. V dropped 5 bases and J dropped 0 bases, with 11 bases sitting between them. This CDR3 reads CASSTARSSYEQYF. CDR3 coding DNA: TGTGCCAGCAGTACGGCGAGGAGCTCCTACGAGCAGTACTTC.

This chain links TRBV10-3 with TRBJ1-1; TRBD1 is a possible D gene (5 bases). Trimming shortened V by 6 bases and J by 1 base, and 6 bases separated the two germline ends. Germline V gene sequence: CDR1 ENHRY, CDR2 SYGVKD. This CDR3 comprises 12 residues. The CDR3 nucleotides are TGTGCCATCAGCAGGGAGAACACTGAAGCTTTCTTT. Translated: CAISRENTEAFF.

J is TRBJ2-5 and V is TRBV4-1; the match to TRBD2 covers 10 bases. The J segment lost 1 base and the V segment lost 6 bases, leaving 8 bases of the junction unmatched. The CDR3 runs 16 residues. CDR1 is MGHRA and CDR2 is YSYEKL in the germline V gene. As DNA, the CDR3 is TGCGCCAGCAGACAAAGCGGGGGGGGCTTCCAAGAGACCCAGTACTTC. Amino acid sequence: CASRQSGGGFQETQYF.

The chain uses TRBV7-6 and TRBJ1-3, with D possibly matching TRBD1 (6 bases). CDR1 is SGHVS, CDR2 FNYEAQ, per germline. This CDR3 has 16 residues. Trimming removed 5 bases from V and 2 bases from J, with 16 bases in between. This chain's CDR3 is CASSATYRDPGNTIYF. Written as DNA, the CDR3 is TGTGCCAGCAGCGCGACGTACAGGGACCCTGGAAACACCATATATTTT.

CDR3 DNA: TGCGCCAGCAGCCCTGGGGCTAGGGGTGAGACCCAGTACTTC. This sequence encodes CASSPGARGETQYF. The rearrangement links TRBV5-1 to TRBJ2-5, with TRBD1 as a possible D gene (5 bases). The germline gives CDR1 SGHRS, CDR2 YFSETQ. V lost 4 bases and J 5 bases, leaving 15 bases between the germline ends. The CDR3 contains 14 residues.

This clone was picked up one time. The chain combines TRBV7-3 with TRBJ2-5, with 11 bases identical to TRBD1. Trimming removed 5 bases from V and 2 bases from J; junction bases left unmatched: 13. Germline lookup yields CDR1 SGHTA and CDR2 FQGTGA. This CDR3 has 18 amino acids. The CDR3 loop is CASSPGTGGGPGQETQYF. Here the CDR3 DNA reads TGTGCCAGCAGCCCCGGGACAGGGGGTGGGCCGGGGCAAGAGACCCAGTACTTC.

This clone has only a few counts. The chain is built from TRBV6-4 and TRBJ2-1; 7 nucleotides align to TRBD2. The CDR3 spans 17 residues. J was trimmed by 0 bases and V by 4 bases; bases with no gene match: 9. From germline, CDR1 is MRHNA and CDR2 SNTAGT. The CDR3 sequence is CASSASTSFSSYNEQFF. DNA of the CDR3: TGTGCCAGCAGTGCCTCGACTAGCTTTAGCTCCTACAATGAGCAGTTCTTC.

This clone was counted a few times. The chain joins TRBV19 to TRBJ1-1; 9 bases line up with TRBD1. Germline loops: CDR1 LNHDA, CDR2 SQIVND (reference sequence). V gave up 3 bases and J gave up 4 bases; unmatched junction bases: 3. CDR3 length equals 14 residues. CDR3 coding DNA: TGTGCCAGTAGTATGTGGGGACAGGGCACTGAAGCTTTCTTT. This translates into CASSMWGQGTEAFF.

This clone has just one count. The chain is built from TRBV19 and TRBJ1-2, with D unresolved. Germline CDR1 LNHDA, CDR2 SQIVND (reference sequence). V lost 5 bases to trimming and J lost 2 bases, with 15 bases between them. The CDR3 is 15 amino acids. CDR3 amino acids: CASSPVPPRNYGYTF. CDR3 coding DNA: TGTGCCAGTAGTCCTGTTCCACCACGGAACTATGGCTACACCTTC.